The clone carrying this T cell receptor (beta chain) turned up a few times. The CDR3 loop spans 12 amino acids. Germline CDR1 reads SQVTM; CDR2 reads ANQGSEA. Trimming removed 7 bases at V and 1 base at J, with 10 bases between. The entry originates in a study of cytomegalovirus exposure and HLA in healthy donors. Amplification used 60 Vbeta primers and 13 Jbeta primers. The method was immunoSEQ multiplex PCR; TCRdb's version includes in-frame clones alone and lacks a portion of them. In the table there are approximately 150,000 clones, approximately 60% of which are singletons. The receptor was isolated from a woman aged 60-70 years in good health and CMV-seropositive. Sequencing input: PBMCs. The chain combines TRBV29-1 with TRBJ2-5; no firm D call. The CDR3 sequence: CSAIPGQETQYF. Here the CDR3 DNA reads TGCAGCGCAATCCCGGGCCAAGAGACCCAGTACTTC.